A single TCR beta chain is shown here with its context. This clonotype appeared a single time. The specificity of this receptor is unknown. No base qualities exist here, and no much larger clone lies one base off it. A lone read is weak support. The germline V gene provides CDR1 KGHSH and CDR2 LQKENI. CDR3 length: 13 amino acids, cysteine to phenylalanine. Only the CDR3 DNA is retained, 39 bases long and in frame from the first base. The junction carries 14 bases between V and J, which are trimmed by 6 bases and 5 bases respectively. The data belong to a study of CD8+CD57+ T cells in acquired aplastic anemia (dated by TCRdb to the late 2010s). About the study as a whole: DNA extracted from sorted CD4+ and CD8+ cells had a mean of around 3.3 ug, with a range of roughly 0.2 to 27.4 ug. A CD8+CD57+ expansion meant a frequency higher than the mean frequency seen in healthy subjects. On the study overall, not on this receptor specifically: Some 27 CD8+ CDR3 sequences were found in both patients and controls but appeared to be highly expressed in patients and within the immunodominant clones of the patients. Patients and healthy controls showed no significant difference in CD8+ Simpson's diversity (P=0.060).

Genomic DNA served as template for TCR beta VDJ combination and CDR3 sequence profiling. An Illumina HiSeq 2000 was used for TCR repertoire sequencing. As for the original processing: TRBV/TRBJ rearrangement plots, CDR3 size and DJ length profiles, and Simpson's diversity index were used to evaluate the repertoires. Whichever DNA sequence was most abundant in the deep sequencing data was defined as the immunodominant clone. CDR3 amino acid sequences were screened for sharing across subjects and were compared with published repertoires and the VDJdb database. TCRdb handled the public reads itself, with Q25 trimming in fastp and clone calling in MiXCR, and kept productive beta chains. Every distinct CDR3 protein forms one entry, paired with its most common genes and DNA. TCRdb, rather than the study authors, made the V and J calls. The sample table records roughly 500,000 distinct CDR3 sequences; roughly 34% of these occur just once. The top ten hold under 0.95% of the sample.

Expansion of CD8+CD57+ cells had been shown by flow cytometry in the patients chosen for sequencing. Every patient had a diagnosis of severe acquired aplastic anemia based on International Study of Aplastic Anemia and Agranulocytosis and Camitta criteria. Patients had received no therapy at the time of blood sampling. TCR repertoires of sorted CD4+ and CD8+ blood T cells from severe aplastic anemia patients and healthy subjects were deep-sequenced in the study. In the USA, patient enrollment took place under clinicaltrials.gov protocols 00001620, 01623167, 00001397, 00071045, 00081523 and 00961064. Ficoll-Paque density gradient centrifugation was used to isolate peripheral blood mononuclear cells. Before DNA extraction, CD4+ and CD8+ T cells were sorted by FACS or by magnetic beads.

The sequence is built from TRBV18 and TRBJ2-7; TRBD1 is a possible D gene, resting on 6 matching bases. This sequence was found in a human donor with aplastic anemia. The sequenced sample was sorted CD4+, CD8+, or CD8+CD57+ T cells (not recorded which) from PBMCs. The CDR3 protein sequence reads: CASSDLGAHEQYF. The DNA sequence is TGTGCCAGCTCCGATCTGGGGGCCCACGAGCAGTACTTC.